This T cell receptor (beta chain) was retrieved from a study of blood T cell repertoires in COVID-19 (dated by TCRdb to 2019 to 2021). For the wider study: Collaborator samples came from the United States, Italy and Spain and covered acute and convalescent phases of COVID-19. The prospective study material was composed of cDNA or gDNA derived from T cells, B-cell-depleted T cells, or PBMCs. Deeply sampled blood TCRbeta repertoires from subjects exposed to, actively infected with, or recovered from COVID-19 were included in the dataset. A freely available public database, intended as a resource for researchers studying the immune response to SARS-CoV-2, is where the repertoires were released. The samples were drawn from two sources: the first 160 participants of the ongoing ImmuneRACE study, and over 1,000 subjects contributed by 6 global collaborators. A de-identified subject ID, COVID-19 status, age in years and sex were almost always included in the sample metadata. Where available, HLA class I and class II types were obtained from metadata supplied by the sample provider rather than from assay-based typing. The study at large found these results: How much clinical and demographic metadata was included differed by source and by participant, and the metadata was provided uncurated.

The immunoSEQ Assay, a bias-controlled multiplex PCR, was used to amplify TCRbeta CDR3 regions from genomic DNA. Concerning the study's data processing: The number of nucleated cells in each sample was estimated from the amplification of reference gene primers within the assay. To quantify the absolute abundance of each unique TCRbeta CDR3 rearrangement, sequence reads were collapsed and filtered. For each sample, productive Simpson clonality was calculated as the square root of Simpson's diversity index across productive rearrangements. TCRdb's version of the immuneACCESS table is confined to in-frame rearrangements and falls short of the full clone set. An unresolved V gene accounts for under half of the shortfall where checked; the remainder is of unknown origin. Clonal size and the V and J genes are those of that table, whereas D and trimming came from the DNA. This sample has 90,000 or so clones in its table, and 72% of those were observed once. The top ten hold approximately 15% of the sample.

Each collaborating institution followed its own protocols to collect whole blood in K2EDTA tubes. For TCRbeta analysis, collaborator samples were shipped as frozen whole blood, as isolated PBMCs, or as DNA extracted from either sample type. Including the terminal cysteine and phenylalanine, the CDR3 comprises 16 residues. Only the CDR3 DNA stays, 48 bases, in frame from base 1. Per the germline V gene, MDHEN is the CDR1 and SYDVKM is the CDR2. Between the V and J ends, shortened by 2 bases and 9 bases respectively, the junction contains 17 bases. Turning to this clone: Its antigen remains unidentified. Base qualities are missing; no much larger clone stands one base away.

The sequence joins TRBV28 to TRBJ1-6, with the identity of the D gene unclear. Sequences were obtained from peripheral blood. The TCR originated in a woman older than 75 with acute or convalescent COVID-19. The CDR3 protein is CASSLMGSLTLSPLHF. The nucleotide sequence is given as TGTGCCAGCAGTTTAATGGGCAGCTTAACGCTTTCACCCCTCCACTTT.